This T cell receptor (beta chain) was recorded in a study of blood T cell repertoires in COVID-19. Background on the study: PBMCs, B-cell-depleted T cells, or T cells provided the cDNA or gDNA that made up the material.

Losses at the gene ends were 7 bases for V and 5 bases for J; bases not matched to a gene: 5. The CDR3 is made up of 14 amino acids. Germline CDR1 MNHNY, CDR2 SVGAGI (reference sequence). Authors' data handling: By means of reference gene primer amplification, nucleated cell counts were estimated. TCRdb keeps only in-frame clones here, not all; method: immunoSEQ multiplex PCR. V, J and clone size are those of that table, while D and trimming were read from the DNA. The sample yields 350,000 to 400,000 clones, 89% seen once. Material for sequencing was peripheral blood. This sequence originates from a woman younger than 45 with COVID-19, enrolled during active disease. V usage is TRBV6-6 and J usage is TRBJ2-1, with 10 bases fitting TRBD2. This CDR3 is CASTVAGGHNEQFF. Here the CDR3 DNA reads TGTGCCAGCACCGTAGCGGGGGGCCACAATGAGCAGTTCTTC.